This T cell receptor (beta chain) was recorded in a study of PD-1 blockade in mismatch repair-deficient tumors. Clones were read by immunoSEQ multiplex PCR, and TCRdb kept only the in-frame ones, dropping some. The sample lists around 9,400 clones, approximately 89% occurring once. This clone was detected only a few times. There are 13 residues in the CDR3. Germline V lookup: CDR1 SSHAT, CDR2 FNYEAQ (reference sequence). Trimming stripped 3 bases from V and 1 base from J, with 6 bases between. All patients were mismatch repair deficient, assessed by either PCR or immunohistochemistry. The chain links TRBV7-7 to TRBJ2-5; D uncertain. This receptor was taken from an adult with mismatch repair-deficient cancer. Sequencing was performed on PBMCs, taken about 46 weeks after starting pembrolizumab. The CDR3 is CASSFQFQETQYF. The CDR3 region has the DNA TGTGCCAGCAGCTTTCAGTTCCAAGAGACCCAGTACTTC. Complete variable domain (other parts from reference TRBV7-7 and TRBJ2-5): GAGVSQSPRYKVTKRGQDVTLRCDPISSHATLYWYQQALGQGPEFLTYFNYEAQPDKSGLPSDRFSAERPEGSISTLTIQRTEQRDSAMYRCASSFQFQETQYFGPGTRLLVL.